This TCR beta chain was documented in a study of early T cells in non-severe SARS-CoV-2 infection (dated by TCRdb to the early 2020s). For the wider study: Because TCR sequencing was done on bulk RNA from unsorted whole blood, the alpha and beta chains could not be paired. The paper as a whole reports these results and caveats: VDJdb matching was skewed toward anti-spike CD8 responses and likely underestimated virus-specific expansions, missing private and CD4 specificities.

Libraries came from 5' RACE. Sequenced on a NextSeq 500. To correct for sequencing error and PCR bias, the TCR library protocol tagged individual cDNA molecules with unique molecular identifiers. TCR alpha and beta chains were both sequenced, and the abundances of alpha and beta sequences in each sample were closely correlated with each other. In the paper's pipeline: V gene, J gene and CDR3 annotation of TCR sequences was performed with Decombinator V4. TCRs were defined as expanded if a significant change between any two time points was detected under a Poisson model with p below 0.0001. TCR abundances were normalised to the total number of TCRs sequenced in each sample and reported as counts per million. TRAV1-2 paired with TRAJ12, TRAJ20 or TRAJ33 defined MAIT TCRs, while TRAV10 paired with TRAJ18 defined iNKT TCRs. VDJdb, accessed on 1 November 2021, was searched for TCRs annotated for CMV, EBV and SARS-CoV-2, and TCRs annotated for more than one antigen were excluded. In-frame beta chains were kept once TCRdb had trimmed the public reads at Q25 with fastp and called clones with MiXCR. Rows with one shared CDR3 protein collapse into an entry with the most common genes and DNA. TCRdb's processing, not the study's, gives the V and J calls here. This sample holds fewer than 25,000 distinct CDR3 sequences; roughly 5.6% were observed only once. The ten largest clonotypes hold around 13% of the sample.

Taken from the germline V gene (reference sequence), the CDR1 and CDR2 loops are GTSNPN and SVGIG. Trimmed from V: 4 bases; trimmed from J: 0 bases; junction bases lacking a gene match: 3. The CDR3, cysteine through phenylalanine, is 15 amino acids long. Just CDR3 DNA is preserved here, 45 bases in frame from base 1. Of note for this clonotype: Its antigen target is currently unknown. Within one base of it there is no much larger clone, and no base qualities were kept.

A case-control design nested within a healthcare worker cohort in London, UK, was used, with weekly nasopharyngeal swab PCR tests and blood sampling performed. Healthcare workers were recruited during the week of the UK lockdown, between 23 and 31 March 2020, and followed weekly for up to about 15 weeks. The V and J genes are TRBV30 and TRBJ2-6; TRBD1 aligns with 7 central bases. This TCR was recovered from an adult who was a healthcare worker with PCR-confirmed SARS-CoV-2 infection or an uninfected control (not recorded which). This specimen consisted of whole blood, obtained at baseline. At the DNA level, the sequence is TGTGCCTGGAACAGGGACAGCTCTGGGGCCAACGTCCTGACTTTC. Its translation reads: CAWNRDSSGANVLTF.